This T cell receptor beta chain was retrieved from a study of read filtering for tumor transcriptome and immune sequencing. CDR3 length equals 14 residues. From around 440 ng of RNA, a library with molecular barcoded alpha/delta and beta/gamma adaptors was made. TCRdb re-called the reads through MiXCR, storing one row per CDR3 protein. Of 45,000 to 50,000 distinct CDR3 sequences listed, 9.5% to 15% are singletons. This clonotype was detected only a few times. A much larger clone lies one base from this, so it may be a read error. This chain links TRBV12-3 or TRBV12-4 with TRBJ2-5; the match to TRBD1 covers 7 bases. The sequence derives from a donor over 35 with multiple myeloma. The material sequenced was a population of CD138-negative cells sorted from bone marrow. CDR3: CASSSGQRQETRYF. CDR3 sequence (DNA): TGTGCCAGCAGTTCGGGACAGAGACAAGAGACCCGGTACTTC.